The clone carrying this T cell receptor (beta chain) was recorded only once. This specimen comes from a study of control samples from healthy donors and cancer patients. Using immunoSEQ multiplex PCR, the repertoire was profiled, and TCRdb retains in-frame clones only, with some absent. The sample lists about 84,000 clones, 75% to 85% occurring once. Germline loops: CDR1 MGHRA, CDR2 YSYEKL. The CDR3 extends over 21 amino acids. V trimming: 4 bases; J trimming: 2 bases; junction bases outside the gene matches: 18. What was sequenced was PBMCs. V usage is TRBV4-1 and J usage is TRBJ2-7, with 15 bases that match TRBD2. This TCR derives from a man between 60 and 75 years old with head and neck cancer. In DNA, the CDR3 is TGCGCCAGCAGCCTCGGACTAGCGGGAGGGCCTCGTATAGGGACGCCCTACGAGCAGTACTTC. Residues: CASSLGLAGGPRIGTPYEQYF.